This TCR beta chain comes out of a study of monozygotic twins with inflammatory bowel disease. The study's findings and limits: Between concordant and discordant twins, repertoire similarity failed to differ, a result that limited power may explain.

After re-calling the 5' RACE reads, TCRdb lists one entry per CDR3 protein, DNA absent. Its clone listing holds some 450,000 distinct CDR3 sequences. About this clonotype itself: Its antigen is unknown.

CDR1 and CDR2 (germline): MNHEY, SVGEGT. The CDR3 is made up of 15 amino acids. The chain couples TRBV6-2 or TRBV6-3 to TRBJ2-3; TCRdb lists TRBD1, though no DNA is available to test this call. The sequencing input was blood. The source of this sequence is a human donor with ulcerative colitis or Crohn's disease, or a healthy co-twin of an affected twin (not recorded which). This CDR3 reads CASSYQDRATDTQYF.